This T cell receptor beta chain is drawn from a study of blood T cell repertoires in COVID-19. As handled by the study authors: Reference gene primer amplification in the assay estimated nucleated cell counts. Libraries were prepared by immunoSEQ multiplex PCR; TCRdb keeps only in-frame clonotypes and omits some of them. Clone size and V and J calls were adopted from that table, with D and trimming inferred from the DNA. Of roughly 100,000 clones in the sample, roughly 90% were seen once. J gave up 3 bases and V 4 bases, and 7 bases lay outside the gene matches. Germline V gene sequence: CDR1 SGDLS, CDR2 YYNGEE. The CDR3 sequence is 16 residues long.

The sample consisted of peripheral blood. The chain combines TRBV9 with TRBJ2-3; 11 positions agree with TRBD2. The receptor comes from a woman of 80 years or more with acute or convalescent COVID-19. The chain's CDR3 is CASSKIAGGRTDTQYF. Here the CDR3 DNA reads TGTGCCAGCAGCAAGATAGCGGGGGGGCGGACAGATACGCAGTATTTT.